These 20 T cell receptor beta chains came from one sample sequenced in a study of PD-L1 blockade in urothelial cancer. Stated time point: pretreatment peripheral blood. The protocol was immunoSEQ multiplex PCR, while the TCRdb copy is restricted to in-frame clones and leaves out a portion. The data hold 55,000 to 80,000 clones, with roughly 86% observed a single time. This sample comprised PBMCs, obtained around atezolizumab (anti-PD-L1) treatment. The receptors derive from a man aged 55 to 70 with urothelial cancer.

CDR3 coding DNA: TGTGCCAGCAGGCCCGGGACAGGGGCCCCTTGGACGTACAATGAGCAGTTCTTC. Translated, it gives CASRPGTGAPWTYNEQFF. The chain links TRBV5-4 to TRBJ2-1; 10 nucleotides match TRBD1. Trimming took 5 bases from V and 4 from J; bases not matched to a gene: 15. CDR3 size: 18 residues. Germline-derived CDR1 and CDR2 are SGHNT and YYREEE (reference sequence).

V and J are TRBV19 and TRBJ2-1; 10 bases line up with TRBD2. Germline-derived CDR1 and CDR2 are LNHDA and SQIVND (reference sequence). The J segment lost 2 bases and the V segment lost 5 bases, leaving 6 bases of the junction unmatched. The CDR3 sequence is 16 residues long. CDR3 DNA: TGTGCCAGTAGTCTAGCTAGCGGGGGCCCCTACAATGAGCAGTTCTTC. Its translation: CASSLASGGPYNEQFF.

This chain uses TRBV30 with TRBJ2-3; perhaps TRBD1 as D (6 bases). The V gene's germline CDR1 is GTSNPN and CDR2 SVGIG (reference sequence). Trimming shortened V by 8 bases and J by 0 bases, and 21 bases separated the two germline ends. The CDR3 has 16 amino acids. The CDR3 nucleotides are TGTGCCGGGGACCCCGGGACAACATTTAGCACAGATACGCAGTATTTT. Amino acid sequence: CAGDPGTTFSTDTQYF.

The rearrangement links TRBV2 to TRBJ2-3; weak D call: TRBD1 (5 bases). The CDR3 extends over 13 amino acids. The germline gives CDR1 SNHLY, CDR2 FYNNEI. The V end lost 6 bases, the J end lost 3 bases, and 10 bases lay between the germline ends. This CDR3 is CASRLGRTDTQYF. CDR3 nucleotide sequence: TGTGCCAGCAGATTGGGGCGGACAGATACGCAGTATTTT.

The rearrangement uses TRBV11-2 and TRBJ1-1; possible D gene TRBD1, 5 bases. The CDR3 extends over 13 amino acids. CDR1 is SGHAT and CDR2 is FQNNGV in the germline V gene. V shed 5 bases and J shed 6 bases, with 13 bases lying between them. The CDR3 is CASSRLGGAEAFF. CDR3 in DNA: TGTGCCAGCAGCCGCCTCGGGGGGGCTGAAGCTTTCTTT.

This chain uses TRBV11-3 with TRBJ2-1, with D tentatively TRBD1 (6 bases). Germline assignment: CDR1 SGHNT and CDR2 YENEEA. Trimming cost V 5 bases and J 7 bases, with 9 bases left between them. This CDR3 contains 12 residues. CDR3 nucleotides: TGTGCCAGCAGCCTACAGGGAAATGAGCAGTTCTTC. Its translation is CASSLQGNEQFF.

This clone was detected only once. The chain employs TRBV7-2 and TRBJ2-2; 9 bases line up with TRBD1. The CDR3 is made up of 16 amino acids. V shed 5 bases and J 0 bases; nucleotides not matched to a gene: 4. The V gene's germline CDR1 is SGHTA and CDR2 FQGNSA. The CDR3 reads CASSGQGTSNTGELFF. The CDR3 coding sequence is TGTGCCAGCAGCGGACAGGGGACCTCGAACACCGGGGAGCTGTTTTTT.

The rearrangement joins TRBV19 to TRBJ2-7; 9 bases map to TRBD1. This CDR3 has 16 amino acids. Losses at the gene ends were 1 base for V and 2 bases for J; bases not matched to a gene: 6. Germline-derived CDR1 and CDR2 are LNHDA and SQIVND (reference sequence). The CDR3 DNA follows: TGTGCCAGTAGTATAGCCGCCGGGACAGGGACCTACGAGCAGTACTTC. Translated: CASSIAAGTGTYEQYF.

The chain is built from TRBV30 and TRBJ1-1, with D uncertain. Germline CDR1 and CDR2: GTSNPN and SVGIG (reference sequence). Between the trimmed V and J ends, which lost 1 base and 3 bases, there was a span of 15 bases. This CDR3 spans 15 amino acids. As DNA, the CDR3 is TGTGCCTGGAGTGGACCAGGCTTCGGGGACACTGAAGCTTTCTTT. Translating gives CAWSGPGFGDTEAFF.

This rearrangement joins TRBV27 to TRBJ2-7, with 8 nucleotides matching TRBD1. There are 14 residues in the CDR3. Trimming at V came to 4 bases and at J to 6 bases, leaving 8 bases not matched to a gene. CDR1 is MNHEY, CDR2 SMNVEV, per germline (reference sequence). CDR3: CASSSRDRSVEQYF. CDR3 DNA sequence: TGTGCCAGCAGTTCCCGGGACAGGTCGGTCGAGCAGTACTTC.

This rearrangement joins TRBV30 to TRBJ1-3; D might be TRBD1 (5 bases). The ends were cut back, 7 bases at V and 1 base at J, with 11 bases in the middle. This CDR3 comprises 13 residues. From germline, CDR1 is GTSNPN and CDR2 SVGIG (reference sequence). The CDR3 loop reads CAFDQGSGNTIYF. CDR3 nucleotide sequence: TGTGCCTTCGATCAGGGATCTGGAAACACCATATATTTT.

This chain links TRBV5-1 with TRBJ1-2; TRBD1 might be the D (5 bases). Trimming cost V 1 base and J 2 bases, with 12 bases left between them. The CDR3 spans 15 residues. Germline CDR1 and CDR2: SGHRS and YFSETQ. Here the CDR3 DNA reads TGCGCCAGCAGCTTGATGTGGGGGGACAACTATGGCTACACCTTC. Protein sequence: CASSLMWGDNYGYTF.

The CDR3 reads CASRDTLGQETQYF. As DNA, the CDR3 is TGTGCCAGCAGAGATACACTAGGGCAAGAGACCCAGTACTTC. The chain combines TRBV28 with TRBJ2-5; TRBD2 is a possible D gene (5 bases). The CDR3 extends over 14 amino acids. Trimming stripped 6 bases from V and 2 bases from J, with 13 bases between. Germline assignment: CDR1 MDHEN and CDR2 SYDVKM.

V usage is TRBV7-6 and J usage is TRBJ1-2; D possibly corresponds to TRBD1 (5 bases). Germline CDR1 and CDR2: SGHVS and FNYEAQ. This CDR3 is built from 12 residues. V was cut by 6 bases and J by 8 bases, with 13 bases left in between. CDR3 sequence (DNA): TGTGCCAGCAGTCAAAGGGGTAGCGGCTACACCTTC. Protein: CASSQRGSGYTF.

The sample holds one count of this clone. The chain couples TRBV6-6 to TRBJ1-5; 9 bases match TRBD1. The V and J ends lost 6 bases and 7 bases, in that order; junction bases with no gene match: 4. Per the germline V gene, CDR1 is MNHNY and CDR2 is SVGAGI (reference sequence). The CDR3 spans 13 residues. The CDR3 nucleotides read TGTGCCAGCAGGGACAGGGGCGAGCAGCCCCAGCATTTT. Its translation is CASRDRGEQPQHF.

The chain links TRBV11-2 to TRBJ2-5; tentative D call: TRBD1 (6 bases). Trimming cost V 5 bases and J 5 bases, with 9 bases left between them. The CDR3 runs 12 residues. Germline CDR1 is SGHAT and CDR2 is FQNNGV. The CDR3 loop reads CASSPRGETQYF. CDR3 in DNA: TGTGCCAGCAGCCCCAGGGGTGAGACCCAGTACTTC.

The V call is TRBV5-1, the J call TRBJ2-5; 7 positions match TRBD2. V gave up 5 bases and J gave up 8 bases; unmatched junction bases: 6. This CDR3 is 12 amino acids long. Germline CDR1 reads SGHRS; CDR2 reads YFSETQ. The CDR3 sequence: CASRPPGGTQYF. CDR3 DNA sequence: TGCGCCAGCAGGCCTCCGGGAGGCACCCAGTACTTC.

Here the CDR3 reads CASGALASGTYNEQFF. CDR3 coding DNA: TGCGCCAGCGGGGCCCTGGCTAGCGGCACCTACAATGAGCAGTTCTTC. V and J are TRBV5-1 and TRBJ2-1; 7 bases align to TRBD2. Germline V gives CDR1 SGHRS, CDR2 YFSETQ. The CDR3 covers 16 residues. With V trimmed by 7 bases and J by 2 bases, 12 bases remained unmatched. The complete variable domain, with remaining parts taken from reference TRBV5-1 and TRBJ2-1, reads KAGVTQTPRYLIKTRGQQVTLSCSPISGHRSVSWYQQTPGQGLQFLFEYFSETQRNKGNFPGRFSGRQFSNSRSEMNVSTLELGDSALYLCASGALASGTYNEQFFGPGTRLTVL.

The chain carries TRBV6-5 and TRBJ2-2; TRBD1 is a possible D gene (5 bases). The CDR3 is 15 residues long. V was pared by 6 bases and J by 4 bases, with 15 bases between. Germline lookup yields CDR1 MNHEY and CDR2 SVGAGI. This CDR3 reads CASRRGRVTTGELFF. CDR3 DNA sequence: TGTGCCAGCAGAAGGGGAAGGGTGACCACCGGGGAGCTGTTTTTT.

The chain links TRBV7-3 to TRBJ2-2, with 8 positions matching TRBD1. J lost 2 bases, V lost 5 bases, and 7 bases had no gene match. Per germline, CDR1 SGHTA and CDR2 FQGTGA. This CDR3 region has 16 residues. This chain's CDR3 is CASSPRTGRNTGELFF. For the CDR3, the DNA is TGTGCCAGCAGCCCCCGGACAGGGAGAAACACCGGGGAGCTGTTTTTT.